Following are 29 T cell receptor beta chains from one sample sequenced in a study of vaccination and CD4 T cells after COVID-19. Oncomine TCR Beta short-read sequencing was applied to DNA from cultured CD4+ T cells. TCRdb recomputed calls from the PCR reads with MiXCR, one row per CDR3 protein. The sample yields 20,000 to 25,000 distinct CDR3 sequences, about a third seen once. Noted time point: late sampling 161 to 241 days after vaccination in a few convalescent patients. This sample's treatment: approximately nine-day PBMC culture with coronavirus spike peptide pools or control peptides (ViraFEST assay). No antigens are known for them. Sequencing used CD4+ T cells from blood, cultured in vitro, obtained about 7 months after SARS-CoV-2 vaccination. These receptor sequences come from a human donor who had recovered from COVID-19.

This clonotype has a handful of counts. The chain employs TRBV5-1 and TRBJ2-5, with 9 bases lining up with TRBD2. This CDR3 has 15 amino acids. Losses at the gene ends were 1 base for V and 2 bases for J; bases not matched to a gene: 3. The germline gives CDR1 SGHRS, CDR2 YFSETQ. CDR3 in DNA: TGCGCCAGCAGCTTGAGTAGCGGGAGTCAAGAGACCCAGTACTTC. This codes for CASSLSSGSQETQYF. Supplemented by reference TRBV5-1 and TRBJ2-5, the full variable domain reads KAGVTQTPRYLIKTRGQQVTLSCSPISGHRSVSWYQQTPGQGLQFLFEYFSETQRNKGNFPGRFSGRQFSNSRSEMNVSTLELGDSALYLCASSLSSGSQETQYFGPGTRLLVL.

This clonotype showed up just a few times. CDR3 residues: CASSLTSGRPQETQYF. CDR3 sequence (DNA): TGTGCCAGCAGTTTAACCAGCGGGAGACCCCAAGAGACCCAGTACTTC. The chain combines TRBV28 with TRBJ2-5; 8 bases map to TRBD2. CDR1 MDHEN and CDR2 SYDVKM come from the germline V gene. The CDR3 is 16 amino acids. V shed 2 bases, J shed 1 base, and the junction held 6 bases outside the gene matches.

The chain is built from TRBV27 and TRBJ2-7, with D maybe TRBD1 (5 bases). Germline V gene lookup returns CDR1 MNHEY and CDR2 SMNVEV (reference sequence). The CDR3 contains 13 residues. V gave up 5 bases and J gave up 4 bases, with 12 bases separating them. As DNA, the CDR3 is TGTGCCAGCAGTCGACAGATACAATACGAGCAGTACTTC. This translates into CASSRQIQYEQYF.

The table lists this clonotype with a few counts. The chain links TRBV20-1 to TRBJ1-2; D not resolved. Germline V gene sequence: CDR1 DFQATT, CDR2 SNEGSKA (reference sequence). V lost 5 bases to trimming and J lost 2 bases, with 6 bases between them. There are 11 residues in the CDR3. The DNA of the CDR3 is TGCAGTGCTTATGAAAACTATGGCTACACCTTC. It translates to CSAYENYGYTF.

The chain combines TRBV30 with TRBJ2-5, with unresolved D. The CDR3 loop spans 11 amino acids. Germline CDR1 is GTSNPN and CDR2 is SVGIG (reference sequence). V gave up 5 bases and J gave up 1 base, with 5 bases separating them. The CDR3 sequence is CAWRIQETQYF. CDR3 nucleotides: TGTGCCTGGCGCATCCAAGAGACCCAGTACTTC. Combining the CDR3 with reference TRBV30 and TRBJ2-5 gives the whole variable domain SQTIHQWPATLVQPVGSPLSLECTVEGTSNPNLYWYRQAAGRGLQLLFYSVGIGQISSEVPQNLSASRPQDRQFILSSKKLLLSDSGFYLCAWRIQETQYFGPGTRLLVL.

In DNA, the CDR3 is TGTGCCAGCAGAATTAGCGGGAGTGTCGCCAAAAACATTCAGTACTTC. Its protein is CASRISGSVAKNIQYF. The rearrangement links TRBV6-4 to TRBJ2-4; the match to TRBD2 covers 9 bases. The V segment lost 6 bases and the J segment 1 base; nucleotides outside the gene matches: 7. The CDR3 extends over 16 amino acids. CDR1 is MRHNA and CDR2 is SNTAGT in the germline V gene.

Written as DNA, the CDR3 is TGTGCCAGCCTAGAAACAGGGGCGTATAGGGAGCTGTTTTTT. Its protein product is CASLETGAYRELFF. The rearrangement joins TRBV6-1 to TRBJ2-2; TRBD1 aligns across 7 bases. Trimming took 8 bases from V and 9 from J; bases not matched to a gene: 12. Germline V CDR1 and CDR2: MNHNS, SASEGT. The CDR3 has 14 residues.

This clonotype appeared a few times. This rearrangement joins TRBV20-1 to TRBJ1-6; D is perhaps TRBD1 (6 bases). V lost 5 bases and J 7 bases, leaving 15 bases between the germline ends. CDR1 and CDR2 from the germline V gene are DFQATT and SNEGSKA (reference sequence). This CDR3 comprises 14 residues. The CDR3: CSASRTELNSPLHF. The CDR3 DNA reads TGCAGTGCTTCCAGGACAGAGCTAAATTCACCCCTCCACTTT.

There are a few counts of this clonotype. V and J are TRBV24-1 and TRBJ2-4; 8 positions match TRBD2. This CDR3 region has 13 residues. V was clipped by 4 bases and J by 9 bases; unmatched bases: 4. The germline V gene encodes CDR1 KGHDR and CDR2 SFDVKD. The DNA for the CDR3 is TGTGCCACCAGTGAGTCGGGGGGGGGCATTCAGTACTTC. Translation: CATSESGGGIQYF.

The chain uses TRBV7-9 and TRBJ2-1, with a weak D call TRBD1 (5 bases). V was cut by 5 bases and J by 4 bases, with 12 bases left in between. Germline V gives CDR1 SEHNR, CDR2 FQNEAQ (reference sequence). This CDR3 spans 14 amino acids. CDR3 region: CASSIGTGYNEQFF. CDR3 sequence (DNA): TGTGCCAGCAGCATAGGAACAGGATACAATGAGCAGTTCTTC.

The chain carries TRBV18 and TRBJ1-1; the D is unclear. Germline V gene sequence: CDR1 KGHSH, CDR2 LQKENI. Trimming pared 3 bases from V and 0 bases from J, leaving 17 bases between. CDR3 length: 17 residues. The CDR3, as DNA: TGTGCCAGCTCACCGAGGGCCGTGGTGCAGATGAACACTGAAGCTTTCTTT. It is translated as CASSPRAVVQMNTEAFF.

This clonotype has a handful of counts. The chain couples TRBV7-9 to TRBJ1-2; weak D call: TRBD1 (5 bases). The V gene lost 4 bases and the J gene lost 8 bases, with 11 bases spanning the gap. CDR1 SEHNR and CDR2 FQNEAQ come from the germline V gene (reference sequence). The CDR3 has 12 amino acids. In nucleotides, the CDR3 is TGTGCCAGCAGCTCTGACAGTTTGGGCTACACCTTC. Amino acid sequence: CASSSDSLGYTF.

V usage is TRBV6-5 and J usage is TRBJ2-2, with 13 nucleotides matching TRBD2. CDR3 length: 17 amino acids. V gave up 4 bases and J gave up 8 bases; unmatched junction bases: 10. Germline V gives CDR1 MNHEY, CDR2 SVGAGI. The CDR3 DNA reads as TGTGCCAGCAGTTCTCCCGGGACTAGCGGGAAAGGTGGGGAGCTGTTTTTT. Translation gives CASSSPGTSGKGGELFF.

CDR3 sequence: CASSQLQAIWEETQYF. CDR3 bases: TGTGCCAGCAGCCAGCTTCAGGCGATATGGGAAGAGACCCAGTACTTC. The chain carries TRBV28 and TRBJ2-5, with D uncertain. V was cut by 6 bases and J by 3 bases, with 20 bases left in between. CDR1 is MDHEN, CDR2 SYDVKM, per germline. The CDR3 spans 16 residues.

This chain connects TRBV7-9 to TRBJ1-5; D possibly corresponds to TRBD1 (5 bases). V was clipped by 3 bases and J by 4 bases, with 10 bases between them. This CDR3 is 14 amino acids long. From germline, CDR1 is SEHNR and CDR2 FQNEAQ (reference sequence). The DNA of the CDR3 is TGTGCCAGCAGCTTGGGGCAGGGAAATCAGCCCCAGCATTTT. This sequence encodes CASSLGQGNQPQHF.

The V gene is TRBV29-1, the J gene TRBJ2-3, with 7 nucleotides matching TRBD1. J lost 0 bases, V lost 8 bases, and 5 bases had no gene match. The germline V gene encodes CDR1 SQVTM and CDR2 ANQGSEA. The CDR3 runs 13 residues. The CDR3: CSTRQGSTDTQYF. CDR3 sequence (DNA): TGCAGCACACGACAGGGTAGCACAGATACGCAGTATTTT.

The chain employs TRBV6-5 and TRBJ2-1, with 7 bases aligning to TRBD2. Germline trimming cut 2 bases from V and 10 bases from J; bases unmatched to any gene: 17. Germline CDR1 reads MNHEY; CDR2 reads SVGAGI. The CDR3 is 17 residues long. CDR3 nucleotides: TGTGCCAGCAGTTACACAGGACTAGGTCTCGGACTCCGGGAGCAGTTCTTC. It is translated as CASSYTGLGLGLREQFF.

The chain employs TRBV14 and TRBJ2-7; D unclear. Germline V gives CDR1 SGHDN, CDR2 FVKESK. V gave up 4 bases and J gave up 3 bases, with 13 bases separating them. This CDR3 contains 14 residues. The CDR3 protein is CASSRGPTGYEQYF. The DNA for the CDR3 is TGTGCCAGCAGCCGAGGACCGACCGGCTACGAGCAGTACTTC.

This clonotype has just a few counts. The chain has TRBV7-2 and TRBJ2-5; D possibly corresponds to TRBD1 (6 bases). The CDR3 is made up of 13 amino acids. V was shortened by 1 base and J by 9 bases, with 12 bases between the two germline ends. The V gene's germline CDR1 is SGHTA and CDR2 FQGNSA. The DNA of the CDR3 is TGTGCCAGCAGCTTAGGGGGACAAGGGGCCCAGTACTTC. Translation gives CASSLGGQGAQYF.

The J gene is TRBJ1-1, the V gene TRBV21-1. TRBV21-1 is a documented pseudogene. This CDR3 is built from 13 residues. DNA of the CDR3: TGTGCCAGCAGCGTCAGAGGGAACACTGAAGCTTCCTTT. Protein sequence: CASSVRGNTEASF.

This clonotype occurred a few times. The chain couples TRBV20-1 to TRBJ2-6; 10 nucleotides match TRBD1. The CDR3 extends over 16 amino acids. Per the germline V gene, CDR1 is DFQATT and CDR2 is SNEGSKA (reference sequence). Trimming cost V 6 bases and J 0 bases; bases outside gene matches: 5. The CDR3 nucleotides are TGCAGTGCCGGGACAGGGGTTTCCTCTGGGGCCAACGTCCTGACTTTC. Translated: CSAGTGVSSGANVLTF.

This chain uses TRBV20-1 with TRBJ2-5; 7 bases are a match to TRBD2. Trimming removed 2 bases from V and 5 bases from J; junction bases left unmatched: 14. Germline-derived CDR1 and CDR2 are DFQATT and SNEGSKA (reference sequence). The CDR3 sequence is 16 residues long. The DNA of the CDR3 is TGCAGTGCTAGAATTGTTGAGGGAGGGCCGGGTGAGACCCAGTACTTC. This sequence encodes CSARIVEGGPGETQYF.

CDR3 protein: CSARDRRGNYEKLFF. The DNA of the CDR3 is TGCAGTGCTAGAGATCGGAGGGGAAATTATGAAAAACTGTTTTTT. V and J are TRBV20-1 and TRBJ1-4, with D tentatively TRBD1 (5 bases). The V and J ends lost 0 bases and 6 bases respectively, with 14 bases between them. Germline CDR1 reads DFQATT; CDR2 reads SNEGSKA (reference sequence). The CDR3 is 15 residues long.

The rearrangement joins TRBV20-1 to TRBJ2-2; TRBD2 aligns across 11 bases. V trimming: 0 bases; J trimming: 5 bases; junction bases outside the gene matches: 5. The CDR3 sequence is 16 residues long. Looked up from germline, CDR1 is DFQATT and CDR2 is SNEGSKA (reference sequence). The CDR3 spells CSARDLAGGETGELFF. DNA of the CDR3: TGCAGTGCTAGAGACCTAGCGGGAGGAGAGACCGGGGAGCTGTTTTTT.

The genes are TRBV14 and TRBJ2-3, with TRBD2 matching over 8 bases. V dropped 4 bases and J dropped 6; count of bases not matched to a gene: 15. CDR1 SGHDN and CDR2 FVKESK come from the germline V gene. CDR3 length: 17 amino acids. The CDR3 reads CASSLETPFGREDTQYF. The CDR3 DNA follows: TGTGCCAGCAGCCTAGAGACCCCTTTCGGGAGGGAGGATACGCAGTATTTT.

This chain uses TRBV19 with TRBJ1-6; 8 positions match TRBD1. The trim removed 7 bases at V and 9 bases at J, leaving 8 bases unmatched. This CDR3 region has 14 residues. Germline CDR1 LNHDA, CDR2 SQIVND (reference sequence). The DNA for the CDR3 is TGTGCCAGTACCGTGGGACAGGTTCGTTCACCCCTCCACTTT. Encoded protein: CASTVGQVRSPLHF.

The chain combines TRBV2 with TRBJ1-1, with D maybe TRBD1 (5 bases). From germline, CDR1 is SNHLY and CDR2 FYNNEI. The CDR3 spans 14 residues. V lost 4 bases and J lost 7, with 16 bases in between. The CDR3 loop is CASSANRGAGEAFF. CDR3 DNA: TGTGCCAGCAGTGCTAATAGGGGCGCGGGTGAAGCTTTCTTT.

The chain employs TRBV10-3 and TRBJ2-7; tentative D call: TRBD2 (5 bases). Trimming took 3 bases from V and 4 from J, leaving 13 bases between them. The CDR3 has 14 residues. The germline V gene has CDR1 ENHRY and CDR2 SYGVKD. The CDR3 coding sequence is TGTGCCATCAGTGATAGGAGCGGACCTTACGAGCAGTACTTC. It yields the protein CAISDRSGPYEQYF.

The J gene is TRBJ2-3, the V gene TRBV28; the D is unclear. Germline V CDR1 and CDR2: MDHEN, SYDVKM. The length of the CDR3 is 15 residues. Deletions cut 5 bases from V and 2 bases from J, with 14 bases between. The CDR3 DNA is TGTGCCAGCAGTACCCCTTCACGCGTCACAGATACGCAGTATTTT. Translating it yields CASSTPSRVTDTQYF.